The 3 T cell receptor beta chains in this list originate from one sample, sequenced in a study of blood T cell repertoires in COVID-19. Clones were read by immunoSEQ multiplex PCR, and TCRdb kept only the in-frame ones, dropping some. Of under 300,000 clones in the sample, just over 90% were seen once. The source material was PBMCs or T cells enriched from blood (not recorded which). The receptor set was obtained from a woman aged 40 to 50 with acute COVID-19.

V usage is TRBV7-9 and J usage is TRBJ2-7, with 7 bases aligning to TRBD1. The junction had 11 bases not matched to a gene; V was cut back by 4 bases and J by 2 bases. The CDR3 is made up of 16 amino acids. From germline, CDR1 is SEHNR and CDR2 FQNEAQ (reference sequence). The CDR3 sequence: CASSSPKDRPTYEQYF. DNA for the CDR3: TGTGCCAGCAGCTCTCCAAAGGACAGGCCCACCTACGAGCAGTACTTC.

As for this clone: Distinct nucleotide sequences in the sample also encode this CDR3. This chain joins TRBV19 and TRBJ1-1; D uncertain. The CDR3 length is 13 residues. V lost 1 base to trimming and J lost 0 bases, with 3 bases between them. In germline, CDR1 is LNHDA, CDR2 SQIVND (reference sequence). In nucleotides, the CDR3 is TGTGCCAGTAGTATAGGAGTGAACACTGAAGCTTTCTTT. Translated, it gives CASSIGVNTEAFF.

In its sample, this clone was seen once. The chain joins TRBV19 to TRBJ1-4, with 8 bases identical to TRBD1. From germline, CDR1 is LNHDA and CDR2 SQIVND (reference sequence). This CDR3 spans 15 amino acids. Germline trimming cut 3 bases from V and 9 bases from J; bases unmatched to any gene: 9. CDR3 nucleotide sequence: TGTGCCAGTAGTATCCCAGGGACAGGCTCAAAAAAACTGTTTTTT. Residues: CASSIPGTGSKKLFF.